Below, 5 T cell receptor beta chains from the same sample are listed, as sequenced in a study of identifying expanded T cells in peripheral blood. TCRdb keeps only in-frame clones here, not all; method: immunoSEQ multiplex PCR. The repertoire holds about 81,000 clones, around 83% seen once, with around 19% in the top ten. The sequenced sample consisted of blood. Receptors were obtained from a person aged 18 to 75 in good health.

This rearrangement joins TRBV14 to TRBJ1-3, with TRBD1 identical over 7 bases. Germline loops: CDR1 SGHDN, CDR2 FVKESK. Trimming cost V 3 bases and J 3 bases; bases outside gene matches: 5. The CDR3 sequence is 15 residues long. CDR3 sequence (DNA): TGTGCCAGCAGCCAGCTACAGGGGAATGGAAACACCATATATTTT. Amino acid sequence: CASSQLQGNGNTIYF.

The chain carries TRBV11-2 and TRBJ2-3; 11 bases map to TRBD2. This CDR3 contains 15 residues. Germline V gene lookup returns CDR1 SGHAT and CDR2 FQNNGV. J lost 4 bases, V lost 3 bases, and 3 bases had no gene match. The CDR3 spells CASSLISGRADTQYF. CDR3 nucleotide sequence: TGTGCCAGCAGCTTGATTAGCGGGAGGGCAGATACGCAGTATTTT.

V is TRBV6-4 and J is TRBJ2-2, with 9 bases matching TRBD2. Trimming removed 0 bases from V and 7 bases from J; junction bases left unmatched: 6. The CDR3 extends over 16 amino acids. Germline CDR1 MRHNA, CDR2 SNTAGT. The CDR3 loop is CASSDSIASGIGELFF. CDR3 coding DNA: TGTGCCAGCAGTGACTCGATCGCTAGCGGGATCGGGGAGCTGTTTTTT.

This chain connects TRBV30 to TRBJ2-5, with D unclear. V gave up 4 bases and J gave up 4 bases, with 13 bases separating them. The CDR3 is made up of 13 amino acids. Germline V CDR1 and CDR2: GTSNPN, SVGIG (reference sequence). CDR3 residues: CAWTRARLETQYF. The CDR3 coding sequence is TGTGCCTGGACCCGCGCGCGGCTAGAGACCCAGTACTTC.

CDR3 amino acids: CASSINRGTGYTF. The CDR3 coding sequence is TGTGCCAGTAGTATTAACCGGGGCACTGGCTACACCTTC. The J gene is TRBJ1-2, the V gene TRBV19; TRBD1 is a possible D gene (5 bases). In germline, CDR1 is LNHDA, CDR2 SQIVND (reference sequence). V lost 3 bases and J 7 bases, leaving 12 bases between the germline ends. The CDR3 is made up of 13 amino acids.